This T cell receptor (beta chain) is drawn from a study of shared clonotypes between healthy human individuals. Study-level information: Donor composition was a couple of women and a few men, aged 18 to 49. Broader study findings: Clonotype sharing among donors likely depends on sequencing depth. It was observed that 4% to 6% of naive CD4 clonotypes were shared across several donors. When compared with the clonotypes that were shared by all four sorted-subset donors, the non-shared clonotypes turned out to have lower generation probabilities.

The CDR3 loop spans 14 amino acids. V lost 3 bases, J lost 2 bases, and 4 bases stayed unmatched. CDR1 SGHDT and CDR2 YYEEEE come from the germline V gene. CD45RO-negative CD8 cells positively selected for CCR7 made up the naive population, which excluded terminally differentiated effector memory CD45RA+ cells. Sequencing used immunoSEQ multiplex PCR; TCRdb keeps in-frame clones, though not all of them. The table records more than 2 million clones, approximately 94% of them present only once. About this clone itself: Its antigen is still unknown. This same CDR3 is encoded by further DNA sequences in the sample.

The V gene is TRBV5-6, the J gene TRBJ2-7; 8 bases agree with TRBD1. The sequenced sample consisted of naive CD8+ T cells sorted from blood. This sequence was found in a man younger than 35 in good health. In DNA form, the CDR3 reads TGTGCCAGCAGCTCCGGACAGGGAACCTACGAGCAGTACTTC. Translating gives CASSSGQGTYEQYF.